These 11 T cell receptor beta chains were sequenced from one sample in a study of OX40 agonist ivuxolimab in advanced cancers. The repertoire was sequenced with immunoSEQ multiplex PCR; TCRdb's copy has only in-frame clones and lacks some. In the table there are around 46,000 clones, approximately 89% of which are singletons. Sequences were derived from CD4+ or CD8+ T cells sorted from blood, sampled in a trial of the OX40 agonist ivuxolimab. All receptors derive from an adult with an advanced solid tumor such as melanoma, head and neck, liver or kidney cancer.

V usage is TRBV6-5 and J usage is TRBJ1-5; D is unclear. The CDR3 totals 14 residues. Germline lookup yields CDR1 MNHEY and CDR2 SVGAGI. V lost 2 bases to trimming and J lost 7 bases, with 12 bases between them. CDR3 in amino acids: CASSYGPLYQPQHF. CDR3 in DNA: TGTGCCAGCAGTTACGGGCCCTTATACCAGCCCCAGCATTTT.

This sequence joins TRBV30 and TRBJ2-7; D is possibly TRBD1 or TRBD2 (5 bases each). There are 15 residues in the CDR3. Looked up from germline, CDR1 is GTSNPN and CDR2 is SVGIG (reference sequence). V lost 1 base and J 3 bases, leaving 16 bases between the germline ends. DNA of the CDR3: TGTGCCTGGAGTGGGCCACTAGGGGACGGCTACGAGCAGTACTTC. Translation gives CAWSGPLGDGYEQYF.

In this sample, this clone turned up a few times. Other DNA sequences of this sample code for an identical CDR3. The J gene is TRBJ2-7, the V gene TRBV5-5; TRBD1 matches at 9 bases. Unmatched junction bases numbered 2, after V lost 0 bases and J lost 1 base. The CDR3 runs 15 residues. CDR1 is SGHKS, CDR2 YYEKEE, per germline (reference sequence). CDR3 protein: CASSLGTGVSYEQYF. As DNA, the CDR3 is TGTGCCAGCAGCTTGGGGACAGGGGTGTCCTACGAGCAGTACTTC.

The chain has TRBV28 and TRBJ2-3; 12 nucleotides agree with TRBD2. The germline gives CDR1 MDHEN, CDR2 SYDVKM. J gave up 1 base and V 5 bases, and 7 bases lay outside the gene matches. The CDR3 spans 17 residues. The CDR3 nucleotides read TGTGCCAGCAGTCCCTATACTAGCGGGAGGCGCACAGATACGCAGTATTTT. Its translation: CASSPYTSGRRTDTQYF.

The genes are TRBV11-3 and TRBJ2-7; D is perhaps TRBD1 (6 bases). The CDR3 is 13 amino acids. Trimming took 5 bases from V and 3 from J, leaving 11 bases between them. The V gene's germline CDR1 is SGHNT and CDR2 YENEEA. CDR3 bases: TGTGCCAGCAGCGTAAACAGGGTCTACGAGCAGTACTTC. Protein sequence: CASSVNRVYEQYF.

The chain combines TRBV19 with TRBJ2-1; 12 bases align to TRBD2. Germline V gene lookup returns CDR1 LNHDA and CDR2 SQIVND (reference sequence). Germline trimming cut 5 bases from V and 5 bases from J; bases unmatched to any gene: 10. This CDR3 has 17 residues. CDR3 amino acids: CASSPSRLAGVNNEQFF. The CDR3 DNA sequence: TGTGCCAGTAGTCCCTCACGACTAGCGGGGGTAAACAATGAGCAGTTCTTC.

The J gene is TRBJ2-7, the V gene TRBV27; 7 positions agree with TRBD1. The germline gives CDR1 MNHEY, CDR2 SMNVEV (reference sequence). Trimming removed 5 bases from V and 3 bases from J; junction bases left unmatched: 10. The CDR3 sequence is 15 residues long. CDR3 region: CASSPRQGWYYEQYF. The DNA for the CDR3 is TGTGCCAGCAGTCCCAGACAGGGATGGTACTACGAGCAGTACTTC.

The J gene is TRBJ1-5, the V gene TRBV7-6; D not certain. Looked up from germline, CDR1 is SGHVS and CDR2 is FNYEAQ. The V end was cut by 1 base, the J end by 0 bases, with 7 bases between. The CDR3 extends over 15 amino acids. CDR3 amino acids: CASSLGPYSNQPQHF. The CDR3 DNA sequence: TGTGCCAGCAGCTTAGGCCCATATAGCAATCAGCCCCAGCATTTT.

The rearrangement uses TRBV28 and TRBJ1-2; 7 bases are a match to TRBD1. Germline V gene data show CDR1 as MDHEN and CDR2 as SYDVKM. This CDR3 is 14 amino acids long. Germline trimming cut 5 bases from V and 9 bases from J; bases unmatched to any gene: 12. As DNA, the CDR3 is TGTGCCAGCAGTCCCTCGACAGGGATATACAGCTACACCTTC. Amino acids: CASSPSTGIYSYTF.

The chain recombines TRBV15 with TRBJ2-1, with a weak D call TRBD1 (6 bases). From germline, CDR1 is LNHNV and CDR2 YYDKDF (reference sequence). Trimming took 8 bases from V and 9 from J, leaving 11 bases between them. The CDR3 loop spans 11 amino acids. The DNA of the CDR3 is TGTGCCACCGGGACACTGCTTGAGCAGTTCTTC. Protein product: CATGTLLEQFF.

V is TRBV27 and J is TRBJ2-5, with a tentative D call TRBD2 (6 bases). The CDR3 is 13 residues long. The ends were cut back, 3 bases at V and 5 bases at J, with 10 bases in the middle. Germline V gene sequence: CDR1 MNHEY, CDR2 SMNVEV (reference sequence). As DNA, the CDR3 is TGTGCCAGCAGTTTCGGGGGAAAGGAGACCCAGTACTTC. It translates to CASSFGGKETQYF.